This TCR beta chain derives from a study of shared clonotypes between healthy human individuals. Investigators spread the genomic DNA of each subset evenly over several immunoSEQ plates. Authors' processing steps: Junction-only sequences produced by ImmunoSEQ had no quality scores, so filtering differed. TCRdb's table, derived via immunoSEQ multiplex PCR, lists solely in-frame clones and lacks some. D and trimming come from the DNA, and the V and J calls and clone size come from that table. The sample holds around 1.9 million clones, roughly 91% seen once. As defined, naive CD8 cells were CD45RO-negative and positively selected for CCR7, with terminally differentiated effector memory CD45RA+ cells excluded. Germline V gene sequence: CDR1 LGHNA, CDR2 YSLEER. Losses at the gene ends were 2 bases for V and 3 bases for J; bases not matched to a gene: 3. This CDR3 contains 14 residues. This clone was detected once.

Input material: naive CD8+ T cells from PBMCs. This TCR derives from a man younger than 35 in good health. Some clones in this sample may be carry-over from other donors' samples. This chain uses TRBV4-3 with TRBJ2-5; 7 nucleotides line up with TRBD2. This CDR3 reads CASSQWGGEETQYF. The DNA for the CDR3 is TGCGCCAGCAGCCAATGGGGGGGGGAAGAGACCCAGTACTTC.